The TCR beta chain described here comes from a study of blood T cells in healthy people across ages (dated by TCRdb to 2013 to 2016). In terms of the full investigation: Template switching captured roughly one uniquely barcoded TCR beta cDNA molecule per two T cells in model experiments. The study analyzed two additional independent replicas of 1 million unique cDNA reads from the same blood draw for two donors, one aged 18 to 30 and one aged 80 or older. The donors were divided into four age groups: young (average approximately 17 years), middle-aged (around 37), aged (about 62) and long-lived (about 84). The study measured age-related changes in TCR beta repertoire diversity using deep sequencing normalized with unique cDNA molecular identifiers. Here is what the overall study found, with its caveats: Estimates of total diversity based on one million sequenced T cells were considered lower bounds and underestimates. Observed TCR beta diversity per million T cells fell roughly linearly with age, and a significant reduction was already apparent by age about 36. The CMV infection status of donors was not known, potentially confounding age-related changes in expanded clonotypes. Observed TCR beta diversity correlated strongly with the percentage of naive T cells measured by flow cytometry. Compared with the aged group, more naive CD4+ T cells, fewer expanded clones and increased TCR diversity were shown by the long-lived group, suggesting age selection. Because profiling used bulk unsorted PBMCs, naive and antigen-experienced compartments could not be compared conclusively.

The library relied on 5' RACE. Sequencing used an Illumina HiSeq 2500. A second PCR of roughly 6 to 11 cycles was run with a J-beta primer mix and a sample-barcoded 5' primer. Each TCR beta cDNA molecule received a unique molecular identifier from a template-switch 5' adaptor carrying 12 random nucleotides. Each sample yielded at least 2.5 million CDR3-containing paired-end reads. All of the RNA was converted into first-strand cDNA using the Mint cDNA synthesis kit, with a TRBC-specific oligonucleotide serving as the primer. All cDNA was treated with uracil-DNA glycosylase and then went through a first 18-cycle PCR with the universal primers M1SS and BC2_uni_R. The source study handled its data this way. For normalization, 1 million high-quality reads, each with a distinct molecular identifier, were randomly selected from each sample. Instead of being binned into consensus sequences, reads that shared molecular identifiers were thrown out. MiTCR, with a Q25 quality threshold and the strictest error-elimination algorithm, was used for CDR3 identification, clonotype clustering and error correction. A nonparametric unseen species model with Euler transformation was used to estimate lower-bound total TCR beta diversity. The public reads were run again by TCRdb, first through fastp at Q25 and then through MiXCR, and only productive beta chains were kept. Each entry merges the rows of one CDR3 protein and shows their most common DNA and genes. The V and J calls here are based on TCRdb, not the publication. In all, the sample holds 900,000 to 950,000 distinct CDR3 sequences, and 25% to 30% of those were seen once. About a tenth of the sample belongs to the ten largest clones.

The approximately 40 donors, aged about 6 to 95 years, were systemically healthy Caucasian individuals from Russia. Each donor gave about 9.7 milliliters of peripheral blood, drawn into EDTA-treated Vacutainer tubes. Ficoll-Paque density-gradient centrifugation was used to isolate PBMCs, with at least 7 million per sample. Trizol reagent was used to extract total RNA from the PBMCs, yielding at least 5 micrograms per sample. Naive CD45RAhigh/CD27high T cell percentages were measured by flow cytometry on a PBMC aliquot from every donor. Worth noting for this clonotype: It has no known antigen specificity. One junction end disagrees with the germline gene, perhaps due to a read error.

The CDR3 has 13 amino acids, counting the end cysteine and phenylalanine. The read is trimmed to its CDR3 DNA, 39 bases read in frame from base 1. Reading the germline V gene (reference sequence) gives CDR1 DFQATT and CDR2 SNEGSKA. These data also featured in a second study, about T cells of mothers and their children. The second study, in turn, reports: The donors were nine systemically healthy Caucasian individuals, made up of three mothers and their six children. cDNA synthesis consumed the entire amount of extracted RNA, loaded at approximately 1.4 ug RNA in each 15 ul reaction. In the second PCR, the M1S primer added sample barcodes and 2-4 random nucleotides. Over 10 million TCR beta CDR3 reads came from each mother, compared with a few million reads from each child. Thymic selection similarly shapes TCR recombination output in related and unrelated pairs, with minor effect from inherited differences. Normalized repertoire overlap in related mother-child pairs was always slightly higher than in unrelated mother-child pairs, but the difference was never significant. No persistent microchimeric T cell clones were found, with a detection sensitivity of around 100 clones per million clonotypes. To look for features that set related mother-child pairs apart from unrelated individuals, the researchers ran deep NGS to compare the TCR beta repertoires of mothers and children. Mothers averaged about 37 +/- 4 years of age and children averaged about 10 +/- 4 years. After adapters were ligated using NEBNext reagents, the libraries underwent 100+100 nt paired-end sequencing on an Illumina HiSeq 2000. Mother and child libraries were prepared a month apart and sequenced in separate runs to prevent cross-contamination. Between roughly 500,000 and 2,100,000 distinct TCR beta clonotypes were identified per donor. Naive TCR beta clonotypes were estimated from low-frequency clonotypes matched to each donor's FACS-determined naive share, without sorting.

The chain joins TRBV20-1 to TRBJ2-1; the D gene cannot be resolved reliably. The TCR was taken from a woman aged 40 to 49 in good health. The sample comprised blood. For the CDR3, the sequence is CCARWPPYNEQFF. The nucleotide sequence is TGCTGTGCTAGATGGCCCCCCTACAATGAACAGTTCTTC.